These T cell receptor beta chains were read from a single sample in a study of CD4+ T cells in melanoma. Here immunoSEQ multiplex PCR was the method, and the copy in TCRdb shows in-frame clones only, minus some. Among over 15,000 clones listed, 80% to 90% were seen once. The specimen was cells from a culture (not recorded whether cultured in vitro). Receptors originate from a human donor with melanoma. Each CDR3 is given without its conserved first and last residue.

J | V | CDR3
TRBJ1-3 | TRBV5-5 | ASSLRQAPSGNTIY
TRBJ2-3 | TRBV4-1 | ASSQRLAGGQSTDTQY
TRBJ1-5 | TRBV18 | ATTGGVDQPQH
TRBJ1-2 | TRBV4-2 | ASSQAAEANYGYT
TRBJ1-2 | TRBV7-8 | ASSLERWSMPGYT
TRBJ1-2 | TRBV5-1 | ASSLDSNGGYT
TRBJ1-1 | TRBV30 | AWRTGANTEAF
TRBJ1-6 | TRBV6-1 | ASSPGTGAYSPLH
TRBJ2-1 | TRBV5-1 | ASSLQGPDYNEQF
TRBJ2-5 | TRBV29-1 | SVASGGSRQETQY
TRBJ2-7 | TRBV5-5 | ASSAGQGAREQY
TRBJ2-2 | TRBV12-1 | ASSFVPGDRQKPAIYTNTGELF
TRBJ2-7 | TRBV7-2 | ASSSGTTYSYEQY
TRBJ2-2 | TRBV9 | ASSARVNTGELF
TRBJ2-7 | TRBV2 | ASREQTGSYEQY
TRBJ1-1 | TRBV30 | ACTREGNTEAF
TRBJ1-3 | TRBV7-7 | ASSLYPRDPVLLTGNTIY
TRBJ2-2 | TRBV30 | AWGLRGTGELF
TRBJ1-3 | TRBV9 | ASSVGGGHYSGNTIY
TRBJ2-3 | TRBV18 | ASSPSTGHPSTDTQY
TRBJ1-1 | TRBV7-3 | ASRPFNPF
TRBJ1-4 | TRBV6-6 | ASRPGGAGEKLF
TRBJ1-2 | TRBV7-9 | ASSLGGSSGLNYGYT
TRBJ1-3 | TRBV10-2 | ASSETTGRDTIY
TRBJ1-6 | TRBV7-2 | ASSLGGSGGRNSPLH
TRBJ1-5 | TRBV15 | ATSRSWEYLRNNQPQH
TRBJ1-3 | TRBV11-2 | ASSSYQATFGGNTIY
TRBJ2-2 | TRBV7-7 | ASSLSLGTGELF
TRBJ2-5 | TRBV5-1 | ASSFRGQGWETQY
TRBJ1-2 | TRBV11-2 | ASSLTLSGSEGYT
TRBJ1-1 | TRBV5-4 | ASRTTGLPEAF
TRBJ2-7 | TRBV11-2 | ASSLSFPYEQY
TRBJ2-1 | TRBV6-1 | ASSARLTTYNEQF
TRBJ2-1 | TRBV2 | ASNILPGQGSHNEQF
TRBJ2-1 | TRBV5-5 | ASSWYLAGAVYNEQF
TRBJ2-1 | TRBV4-2 | ASSQQARDRGLDEQF
TRBJ2-3 | TRBV10-3 | ASGESTDTQY
TRBJ2-7 | TRBV11-2 | ASSLVPGDYEQY
TRBJ1-2 | TRBV2 | ASTGGGGYT
TRBJ1-5 | TRBV15 | ATSRQIVGARNQPQH
TRBJ1-6 | TRBV2 | ARKGQGDSPLH
TRBJ2-7 | TRBV6-5 | ASSPLNSDEQY
TRBJ2-7 | TRBV13 | ASRTAGVVD